The 17 T cell receptor beta chains below come from one sample, sequenced in a study of blood T cell repertoires in COVID-19. The method was immunoSEQ multiplex PCR; TCRdb's version includes in-frame clones alone and lacks a portion of them. Among about 290,000 clones listed, about nine tenths were seen once. The material sequenced was peripheral blood. These receptors originate from a woman aged 35 to 49 who had recovered from COVID-19.

This clone was seen a handful of times. This rearrangement joins TRBV27 to TRBJ2-3; 9 bases are shared with TRBD1. The CDR3 covers 16 residues. Per the germline V gene, CDR1 is MNHEY and CDR2 is SMNVEV (reference sequence). After removal of 5 bases from V and 0 bases from J, the junction contained 6 bases not matched to a gene. The CDR3 sequence is CASSPIGQGSTDTQYF. For the CDR3, the DNA is TGTGCCAGCAGTCCGATTGGACAGGGGAGCACAGATACGCAGTATTTT.

The chain recombines TRBV6-6 with TRBJ2-1; 11 positions match TRBD1. The germline V gene has CDR1 MNHNY and CDR2 SVGAGI (reference sequence). The CDR3 has 15 amino acids. V was clipped by 7 bases and J by 3 bases; unmatched bases: 5. The CDR3 bases are TGTGCCAGCAAAACCGGGACAGGGGGCTACAATGAGCAGTTCTTC. It codes for CASKTGTGGYNEQFF.

The rearrangement joins TRBV7-9 to TRBJ2-5, with 10 nucleotides matching TRBD2. V lost 3 bases and J lost 0; bases outside the gene matches: 13. CDR1 is SEHNR, CDR2 FQNEAQ, per germline (reference sequence). This CDR3 spans 19 amino acids. The CDR3 region is CASSLGPSGSSGDQETQYF. The DNA of the CDR3 is TGTGCCAGCAGCTTGGGGCCTAGCGGGAGCTCAGGGGACCAAGAGACCCAGTACTTC.

This clone appeared a single time. Different DNA sequences within this sample yield the same CDR3. The rearrangement joins TRBV7-2 to TRBJ2-5, with 7 bases matching TRBD2. This CDR3 spans 13 amino acids. Germline CDR1 reads SGHTA; CDR2 reads FQGNSA. V lost 5 bases to trimming and J lost 5 bases; unmatched junction nucleotides: 5. CDR3 DNA: TGTGCCAGCAGCCCTGGACTAGTGGAGACCCAGTACTTC. It yields the protein CASSPGLVETQYF.

This clone was observed once. The chain uses TRBV11-2 and TRBJ2-3; 11 nucleotides match TRBD2. Germline V lookup: CDR1 SGHAT, CDR2 FQNNGV. This CDR3 contains 15 residues. V lost 4 bases to trimming and J lost 6 bases; unmatched junction nucleotides: 6. In DNA form, the CDR3 reads TGTGCCAGCAGCTCACTAGCGGGAGATTGGGATACGCAGTATTTT. Its translation: CASSSLAGDWDTQYF.

This sequence joins TRBV19 and TRBJ2-3; 7 bases are a match to TRBD2. This CDR3 has 12 amino acids. Losses at the gene ends were 9 bases for V and 6 bases for J; bases not matched to a gene: 6. Germline V CDR1 and CDR2: LNHDA, SQIVND (reference sequence). The CDR3 sequence: CASATSVDTQYF. CDR3 sequence (DNA): TGTGCCAGCGCTACTAGCGTTGATACGCAGTATTTT.

The chain is built from TRBV7-2 and TRBJ2-7; 10 bases match TRBD2. This CDR3 contains 14 residues. The V segment lost 5 bases and the J segment 3 bases; nucleotides outside the gene matches: 4. The V gene's germline CDR1 is SGHTA and CDR2 FQGNSA. The CDR3 bases are TGTGCCAGCAGCCGCAGCGGGAGGGACTACGAGCAGTACTTC. It yields the protein CASSRSGRDYEQYF.

The chain carries TRBV7-2 and TRBJ2-1, with TRBD1 as a possible D gene (5 bases). CDR3 length: 15 amino acids. Trimming left V 0 bases short and J 6 bases short, with 12 bases between. Germline V gives CDR1 SGHTA, CDR2 FQGNSA. CDR3 DNA sequence: TGTGCCAGCAGCTTAGCCAGGGAAGGGTCCAATGAGCAGTTCTTC. This sequence encodes CASSLAREGSNEQFF.

The rearrangement uses TRBV7-2 and TRBJ1-1; no reliable D call. V was cut by 6 bases and J by 0 bases, with 11 bases left in between. CDR1 and CDR2 (germline): SGHTA, FQGNSA. The CDR3 is 14 amino acids. The CDR3 DNA follows: TGTGCCAGCAGTTTTAGCGTGGTGAACACTGAAGCTTTCTTT. Translated, it gives CASSFSVVNTEAFF.

The V and J genes are TRBV7-2 and TRBJ2-3, with D unresolved. V lost 2 bases to trimming and J lost 6 bases, with 6 bases between them. Germline V lookup: CDR1 SGHTA, CDR2 FQGNSA. This CDR3 is built from 12 residues. CDR3 in amino acids: CASSLLQDTQYF. In nucleotides, the CDR3 is TGTGCCAGCAGCTTATTACAGGATACGCAGTATTTT.

The chain carries TRBV21-1 and TRBJ2-2; the table's D call of TRBD1 was not tested on the DNA. TRBV21-1 is designated a pseudogene. The CDR3 is 16 amino acids. In nucleotides, the CDR3 is TGTGCCAGCAGCAAAGAGGGGTCAAAACCCCTCGGGGAGCTGTTTTTT. Protein product: CASSKEGSKPLGELFF.

The chain carries TRBV27 and TRBJ1-5, with D possibly matching TRBD1 (6 bases). CDR1 and CDR2 (germline): MNHEY, SMNVEV (reference sequence). Trimming took off 3 bases at V and 3 bases at J, with 24 bases between the two ends. This CDR3 region has 19 residues. As DNA, the CDR3 is TGTGCCAGCAGTTTGAGGGGGAGATACACAGGTACGGACAATCAGCCCCAGCATTTT. Translated, it gives CASSLRGRYTGTDNQPQHF.

The chain has TRBV5-4 and TRBJ2-1; 9 bases line up with TRBD2. Germline V CDR1 and CDR2: SGHNT, YYREEE (reference sequence). Trimming removed 0 bases from V and 3 bases from J; junction bases left unmatched: 7. The CDR3 contains 17 residues. The CDR3 nucleotides are TGTGCCAGCAGCTTGGGTGGGGCTAGCGGGGACTACAATGAGCAGTTCTTC. It specifies CASSLGGASGDYNEQFF.

The J gene is TRBJ2-1, the V gene TRBV25-1; TRBD1 is a possible D gene (6 bases). CDR1 MGHDK and CDR2 SYGVNS come from the germline V gene. The CDR3 length is 14 residues. V lost 4 bases to trimming and J lost 8 bases, with 15 bases between them. The CDR3 bases are TGTGCCAGCAGTGCACCCGACAGGAGCCATGAGCAGTTCTTC. Translated: CASSAPDRSHEQFF.

Of note for this clone: The same CDR3 is also encoded by other DNA sequences in this sample. This CDR3 reads CASSLGGGSYEQYF. DNA for the CDR3: TGTGCCAGCAGCTTAGGTGGCGGCTCCTACGAGCAGTACTTC. The rearrangement uses TRBV7-9 and TRBJ2-7; D is uncertain. The CDR3 totals 14 residues. Trimming removed 1 base at V and 0 bases at J, with 7 bases between. Germline assignment: CDR1 SEHNR and CDR2 FQNEAQ (reference sequence).

The chain combines TRBV7-9 with TRBJ2-7; 8 bases agree with TRBD2. Germline CDR1 reads SEHNR; CDR2 reads FQNEAQ (reference sequence). Trimming at V came to 1 base and at J to 3 bases, leaving 8 bases not matched to a gene. This CDR3 spans 16 amino acids. Here the CDR3 reads CASSLDTSGWRYEQYF. The CDR3 bases are TGTGCCAGCAGCTTAGATACTAGCGGATGGCGCTACGAGCAGTACTTC.

This chain links TRBV6-5 with TRBJ2-1; D is undetermined. The CDR3 is made up of 12 amino acids. V shed 10 bases and J shed 5 bases, with 12 bases lying between them. From germline, CDR1 is MNHEY and CDR2 SVGAGI. CDR3 DNA sequence: TGTGCCATTGGCGGAAAAGACAATGAGCAGTTCTTC. As protein: CAIGGKDNEQFF.